This T cell receptor (beta chain) was sequenced for a study of blood T cell repertoires in COVID-19. Study summary: The cDNA or gDNA used as material had been derived from T cells, B-cell-depleted T cells, or PBMCs.

The germline gives CDR1 GTSNPN, CDR2 SVGIG (reference sequence). Trimming removed 2 bases from V and 0 bases from J, with 5 bases in between. The CDR3 is 12 amino acids. Original processing methods: Estimates of nucleated cell counts were drawn from the amplification of reference gene primers. TCRdb keeps only in-frame clones here, not all; method: immunoSEQ multiplex PCR. V, J and clone size are those of that table, while D and trimming were read from the DNA. The sample consists of roughly 250,000 clones, 70% to 90% of them appearing once. This clonotype was sampled from a man aged 45-65 years with acute or convalescent COVID-19. The chain couples TRBV30 to TRBJ2-7; D is ambiguous. Sample: peripheral blood. CDR3 sequence: CAWSTASYEQYF. The CDR3 DNA reads TGTGCCTGGAGTACTGCCTCCTACGAGCAGTACTTC.